These T cell receptor beta chains were read from a single sample in a study of blood T cell repertoires in COVID-19. TCRdb keeps only in-frame clones here, not all; method: immunoSEQ multiplex PCR. The table has about 280,000 clones, roughly 85% seen once. The specimen was peripheral blood. Receptors originate from a man aged 45-65 years with active or convalescent COVID-19. Each CDR3 is given with its conserved first and last residue. A D gene is named only where the DNA matches it firmly. Size is stated for part of the rows, as once, few or many counts, or as a class when the clone is expanded.

D: TRBD1
J: TRBJ2-3
size: .
V: TRBV7-9
CDR3: CASSHPTGAWADTQYF
DNA: TGTGCCAGCAGCCACCCGACAGGGGCGTGGGCAGATACGCAGTATTTT

D: TRBD1
J: TRBJ2-1
size: .
V: TRBV28
CDR3: CASSYRDSPNEQFF
DNA: TGTGCCAGCAGTTATCGGGACAGTCCCAATGAGCAGTTCTTC

D: .
J: TRBJ1-2
size: .
V: TRBV5-6
CDR3: CASSWGGPSYGYTF
DNA: TGTGCCAGCAGCTGGGGGGGCCCGAGCTATGGCTACACCTTC

D: .
J: TRBJ2-3
size: .
V: TRBV5-6
CDR3: CASSLKGVDTQYF
DNA: TGTGCCAGCAGCTTGAAAGGAGTAGATACGCAGTATTTT

D: TRBD1
J: TRBJ1-1
size: .
V: TRBV18
CDR3: CASSLSVTGVTEAFF
DNA: TGTGCCAGCTCACTCTCAGTTACAGGGGTGACTGAAGCTTTCTTT

D: TRBD2
J: TRBJ2-1
size: .
V: TRBV7-2
CDR3: CASSLGGGRLPHEQFF
DNA: TGTGCCAGCAGCTTAGGGGGCGGGAGGCTTCCTCATGAGCAGTTCTTC

D: TRBD2
J: TRBJ2-7
size: .
V: TRBV7-9
CDR3: CASSPPGGEQYF
DNA: TGTGCCAGCAGTCCTCCGGGGGGGGAGCAGTACTTC

D: .
J: TRBJ1-4
size: .
V: TRBV18
CDR3: CASSPGPAGTNEKLFF
DNA: TGTGCCAGCTCACCAGGTCCGGCAGGCACTAATGAAAAACTGTTTTTT

D: .
J: TRBJ1-2
size: .
V: TRBV28
CDR3: CASSFPPKEVGYTF
DNA: TGTGCCAGCAGCTTTCCCCCTAAGGAGGTTGGCTACACCTTC

D: TRBD2
J: TRBJ2-1
size: .
V: TRBV5-4
CDR3: CASSPGTSYGNEQFF
DNA: TGTGCCAGCAGCCCCGGGACTAGTTATGGGAATGAGCAGTTCTTC

D: .
J: TRBJ2-1
size: .
V: TRBV5-4
CDR3: CASSPEGGTGYNEQFF
DNA: TGTGCCAGCAGCCCGGAGGGCGGGACGGGGTACAATGAGCAGTTCTTC

D: TRBD2
J: TRBJ2-1
size: .
V: TRBV4-3
CDR3: CASSPNPSGTRNEQFF
DNA: TGCGCCAGCAGCCCTAACCCTAGCGGGACTCGGAATGAGCAGTTCTTC

D: .
J: TRBJ1-2
size: once
V: TRBV9
CDR3: CASSVEAGAYGYTF
DNA: TGTGCCAGCAGCGTAGAGGCAGGGGCCTATGGCTACACCTTC

D: .
J: TRBJ1-4
size: .
V: TRBV6-4
CDR3: CASSEWARRAATNEKLFF
DNA: TGTGCCAGCAGTGAGTGGGCGCGTAGAGCGGCAACTAATGAAAAACTGTTTTTT

D: .
J: TRBJ1-4
size: .
V: TRBV7-2
CDR3: CASSWEGRVGEKLFF
DNA: TGTGCCAGCAGCTGGGAAGGCAGGGTGGGAGAAAAACTGTTTTTT

D: .
J: TRBJ2-3
size: .
V: TRBV6-5
CDR3: CASRGWLVTDTQYF
DNA: TGTGCCAGCAGGGGTTGGCTAGTGACAGATACGCAGTATTTT

D: TRBD2
J: TRBJ2-7
size: .
V: TRBV2
CDR3: CASLEGLAGYEQYF
DNA: TGTGCCAGCCTCGAGGGACTAGCGGGCTACGAGCAGTACTTC

D: .
J: TRBJ1-1
size: .
V: TRBV15
CDR3: CATSRGSGLGNTEAFF
DNA: TGTGCCACCAGCAGAGGCTCAGGGTTGGGGAACACTGAAGCTTTCTTT

D: TRBD1
J: TRBJ2-5
size: .
V: TRBV29-1
CDR3: CSVGTGSGETQYF
DNA: TGCAGCGTTGGGACAGGATCGGGAGAGACCCAGTACTTC

D: .
J: TRBJ1-4
size: .
V: TRBV11-2
CDR3: CASSFDRIATNEKLFF
DNA: TGTGCCAGCAGCTTCGACAGGATTGCAACTAATGAAAAACTGTTTTTT

D: .
J: TRBJ1-2
size: .
V: TRBV28
CDR3: CASTPGQAGGYTF
DNA: TGTGCCAGCACCCCCGGGCAGGCGGGTGGCTACACCTTC

D: TRBD1
J: TRBJ2-1
size: .
V: TRBV7-3
CDR3: CASSLNSGDRVEQFF
DNA: TGTGCCAGCAGCTTAAACTCTGGGGACAGGGTTGAGCAGTTCTTC

D: TRBD1
J: TRBJ1-6
size: .
V: TRBV19
CDR3: CASSYGQGSNSPLHF
DNA: TGTGCCAGTAGTTATGGACAGGGGAGCAATTCACCCCTCCACTTT

D: TRBD2
J: TRBJ2-3
size: .
V: TRBV7-2
CDR3: CASGTSGPSTDTQYF
DNA: TGTGCCAGCGGAACTAGCGGGCCTAGCACAGATACGCAGTATTTT

D: .
J: TRBJ1-6
size: .
V: TRBV3-1/TRBV3-2
CDR3: CASSQVQGGNSPLHF
DNA: TGTGCCAGCAGCCAAGTCCAAGGGGGTAATTCACCCCTCCACTTT

D: .
J: TRBJ2-7
size: .
V: TRBV7-8
CDR3: CASSFRETRTEQYF
DNA: TGTGCCAGCAGCTTTAGGGAGACTAGGACCGAGCAGTACTTC

D: .
J: TRBJ2-6
size: once
V: TRBV18
CDR3: CASSPGAGDANVLTF
DNA: TGTGCCAGCTCACCAGGGGCAGGGGACGCCAACGTCCTGACTTTC

D: TRBD1
J: TRBJ2-2
size: .
V: TRBV28
CDR3: CASSFLDRVSGELFF
DNA: TGTGCCAGCAGTTTTTTGGACAGGGTGTCCGGGGAGCTGTTTTTT

D: .
J: TRBJ1-5
size: .
V: TRBV28
CDR3: CASSLRVLMPQHF
DNA: TGTGCCAGCAGTTTGCGGGTATTGATGCCCCAGCATTTT

D: .
J: TRBJ2-5
size: .
V: TRBV5-1
CDR3: CASSLTTGTMETQYF
DNA: TGCGCCAGCAGCCTGACAACCGGGACAATGGAGACCCAGTACTTC

D: TRBD2
J: TRBJ2-1
size: .
V: TRBV10-2
CDR3: CASSESRQTSGSQFF
DNA: TGCGCCAGCAGTGAGTCCCGTCAGACTAGCGGGTCGCAGTTCTTC

D: TRBD1
J: TRBJ1-1
size: .
V: TRBV12-3/TRBV12-4
CDR3: CASSLGGIAEAFF
DNA: TGTGCCAGCAGCTTAGGGGGCATCGCTGAAGCTTTCTTT

D: TRBD1
J: TRBJ2-1
size: .
V: TRBV6-6
CDR3: CASGTGGGEQFF
DNA: TGTGCCAGCGGGACAGGGGGCGGGGAGCAGTTCTTC

D: TRBD2
J: TRBJ2-5
size: .
V: TRBV5-1
CDR3: CASSLRTGTSGTQYF
DNA: TGCGCCAGCAGCTTAAGAACCGGGACTAGCGGGACCCAGTACTTC

D: TRBD1
J: TRBJ1-5
size: .
V: TRBV27
CDR3: CASSFTDRVGQPQHF
DNA: TGTGCCAGCAGTTTCACGGACAGGGTAGGGCAGCCCCAGCATTTT

D: .
J: TRBJ1-2
size: few
V: TRBV18
CDR3: CASSRTETHGYTF
DNA: TGTGCCAGCTCACGGACAGAAACGCATGGCTACACCTTC

D: .
J: TRBJ2-7
size: few
V: TRBV6-5
CDR3: CASSYGTNYEQYF
DNA: TGTGCCAGCAGTTACGGCACCAACTACGAGCAGTACTTC

D: .
J: TRBJ2-2
size: .
V: TRBV15
CDR3: CATSRSRANTGELFF
DNA: TGTGCCACCAGCAGGTCGAGGGCGAACACCGGGGAGCTGTTTTTT

D: TRBD1
J: TRBJ1-2
size: .
V: TRBV19
CDR3: CASSIRTGVNYGYTF
DNA: TGTGCCAGTAGTATTCGGACAGGGGTAAACTATGGCTACACCTTC

D: .
J: TRBJ2-5
size: .
V: TRBV20-1
CDR3: CSALEKETQYF
DNA: TGCAGTGCTTTAGAGAAAGAGACCCAGTACTTC

D: TRBD1
J: TRBJ1-3
size: .
V: TRBV28
CDR3: CATSRVSIRGHFSGNTIYF
DNA: TGTGCCACCAGCAGAGTTTCCATCAGGGGGCATTTCTCTGGAAACACCATATATTTT

D: .
J: TRBJ2-2
size: .
V: TRBV3-1/TRBV3-2
CDR3: CASSQVGGAGELFF
DNA: TGTGCCAGCAGCCAAGTTGGGGGCGCCGGGGAGCTGTTTTTT

D: .
J: TRBJ2-2
size: .
V: TRBV4-1
CDR3: CASSQDGSGFTGELFF
DNA: TGCGCCAGCAGCCAAGACGGTTCAGGGTTCACCGGGGAGCTGTTTTTT

D: .
J: TRBJ2-5
size: few
V: TRBV6-1
CDR3: CASSERVGETQYF
DNA: TGTGCCAGCAGTGAGAGGGTGGGCGAGACCCAGTACTTC

D: .
J: TRBJ1-1
size: .
V: TRBV6-5
CDR3: CASSYTVLGNTEAFF
DNA: TGTGCCAGCAGTTACACGGTCCTTGGGAACACTGAAGCTTTCTTT

D: TRBD1
J: TRBJ2-5
size: .
V: TRBV7-3
CDR3: CASSLMGGTGEETQYF
DNA: TGTGCCAGCAGCTTAATGGGAGGGACAGGGGAGGAGACCCAGTACTTC

D: TRBD1
J: TRBJ2-5
size: .
V: TRBV5-4
CDR3: CASSFVSGGLGETQYF
DNA: TGTGCCAGCAGCTTTGTATCAGGGGGCTTAGGAGAGACCCAGTACTTC

D: TRBD2
J: TRBJ2-1
size: .
V: TRBV19
CDR3: CASRAGDGNVNEQFF
DNA: TGTGCCAGTAGAGCGGGGGATGGAAACGTCAATGAGCAGTTCTTC

D: TRBD1
J: TRBJ2-2
size: .
V: TRBV28
CDR3: CASSLPDRARNGELFF
DNA: TGTGCCAGCAGTTTACCTGACAGGGCGAGGAACGGGGAGCTGTTTTTT

D: TRBD1
J: TRBJ1-3
size: few
V: TRBV24-1
CDR3: CATSGRTGEENTIYF
DNA: TGTGCCACCAGTGGTCGGACAGGGGAGGAAAACACCATATATTTT

D: .
J: TRBJ2-3
size: .
V: TRBV4-1
CDR3: CASSPSGSDTQYF
DNA: TGCGCCAGCAGCCCGAGCGGATCAGATACGCAGTATTTT

D: .
J: TRBJ2-1
size: .
V: TRBV1
CDR3: CNARREGDDNEQFF
DNA: TGTAATGCAAGGCGGGAGGGCGACGACAATGAGCAGTTCTTC

D: .
J: TRBJ1-6
size: .
V: TRBV3-1/TRBV3-2
CDR3: CASSRTGGGSPLHF
DNA: TGTGCCAGCAGCCGGACGGGGGGCGGTTCACCCCTCCACTTT

D: TRBD2
J: TRBJ2-2
size: .
V: TRBV7-9
CDR3: CASSFRTSGRNTGELFF
DNA: TGTGCCAGCAGCTTCAGGACTAGCGGGAGGAACACCGGGGAGCTGTTTTTT

D: TRBD1
J: TRBJ2-5
size: .
V: TRBV11-2
CDR3: CASSLGTGVETQYF
DNA: TGTGCCAGCAGCTTGGGGACAGGGGTCGAGACCCAGTACTTC

D: TRBD1
J: TRBJ1-2
size: few
V: TRBV6-2/TRBV6-3
CDR3: CASSYDRDRSLIYGYTF
DNA: TGTGCCAGCAGCTATGACAGGGACCGATCCCTCATTTATGGCTACACCTTC

D: TRBD1
J: TRBJ1-3
size: .
V: TRBV19
CDR3: CASSISRDRVKAIYF
DNA: TGTGCCAGTAGTATATCCCGGGACAGGGTAAAGGCCATATATTTT

D: .
J: TRBJ2-7
size: .
V: TRBV4-3
CDR3: CASSQVSGVSYEQYF
DNA: TGCGCCAGCAGCCAAGTCTCGGGGGTCTCCTACGAGCAGTACTTC